This T cell receptor beta chain was retrieved from a study of post-analysis software for immune sequencing data. For the study at large: Several disease courses (relapsing-remitting, secondary progressive and progressive-relapsing) of multiple sclerosis were included. Study-level results: A few TRBV segments (TRBV5-6, TRBV5-1 and TRBV20-1 among them) occurred more frequently in patients than in controls. By F measure, strong co-clustering occurred among samples prepared in the same batch. In multiple sclerosis, normalized Chao1 diversity was significantly below that of controls.

J was trimmed by 10 bases and V by 3 bases; bases with no gene match: 6. Germline V gives CDR1 MGHRA, CDR2 YSYEKL. The CDR3 spans 15 residues. Points on this clonotype: What it recognizes is unknown.

TCR beta cDNA libraries included unique molecular identifiers. TCRdb passed the PCR reads through MiXCR, listing each CDR3 protein once. Seen here are about 200,000 distinct CDR3 sequences, approximately 29% observed once, and the top ten hold 3.4%. The TCR was taken from a girl under 18 with multiple sclerosis. The specimen was blood. The chain employs TRBV4-1 and TRBJ2-1, with TRBD2 matching 13 bases. The DNA of the CDR3 is TGCGCCAGCAGCCAGAAGGGACTAGCGGGACTAGAGCAGTTCTTC. This sequence encodes CASSQKGLAGLEQFF.